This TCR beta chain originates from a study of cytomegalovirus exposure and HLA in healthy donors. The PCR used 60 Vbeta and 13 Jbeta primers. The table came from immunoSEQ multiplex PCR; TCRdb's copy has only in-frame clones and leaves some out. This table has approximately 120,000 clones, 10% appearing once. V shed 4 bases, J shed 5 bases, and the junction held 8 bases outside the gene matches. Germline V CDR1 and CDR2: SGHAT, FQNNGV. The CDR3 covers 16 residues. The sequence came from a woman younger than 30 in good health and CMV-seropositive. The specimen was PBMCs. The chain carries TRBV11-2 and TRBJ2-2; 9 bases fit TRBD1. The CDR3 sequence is CASSSWTGEETGELFF. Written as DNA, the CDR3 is TGTGCCAGCAGCTCCTGGACAGGGGAAGAGACCGGGGAGCTGTTTTTT. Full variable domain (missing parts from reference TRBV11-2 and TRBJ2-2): EAGVAQSPRYKIIEKRQSVAFWCNPISGHATLYWYQQILGQGPKLLIQFQNNGVVDDSQLPKDRFSAERLKGVDSTLKIQPAKLEDSAVYLCASSSWTGEETGELFFGEGSRLTVL.